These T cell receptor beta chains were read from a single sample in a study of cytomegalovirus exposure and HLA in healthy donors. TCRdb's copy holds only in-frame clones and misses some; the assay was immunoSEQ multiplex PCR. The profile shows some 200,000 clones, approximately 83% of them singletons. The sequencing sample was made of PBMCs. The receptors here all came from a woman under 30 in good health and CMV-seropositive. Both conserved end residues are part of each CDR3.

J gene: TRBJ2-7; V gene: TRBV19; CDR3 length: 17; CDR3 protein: CASSIQAYRGHSYEQYF
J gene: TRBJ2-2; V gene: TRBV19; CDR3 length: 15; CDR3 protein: CASSIGQANTGELFF
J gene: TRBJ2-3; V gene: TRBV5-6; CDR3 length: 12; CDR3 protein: CASSWRRDTQYF
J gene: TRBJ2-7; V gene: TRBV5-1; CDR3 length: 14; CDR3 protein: CASSFDRGSYEQYF
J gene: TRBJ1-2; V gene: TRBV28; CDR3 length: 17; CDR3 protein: CASSLKEGIIPDYGYTF
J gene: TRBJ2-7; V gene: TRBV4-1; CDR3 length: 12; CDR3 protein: CASSQDIHEQYF
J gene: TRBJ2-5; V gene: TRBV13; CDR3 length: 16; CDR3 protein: CASSARDRGFEETQYF
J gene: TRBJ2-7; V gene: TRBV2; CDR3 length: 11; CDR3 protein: CASSEGQGGYF
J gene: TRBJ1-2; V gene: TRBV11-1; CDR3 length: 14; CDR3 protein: CASSYRQGVLGYTF
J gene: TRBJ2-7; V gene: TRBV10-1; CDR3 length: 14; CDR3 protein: CASSPASGRDEQYF
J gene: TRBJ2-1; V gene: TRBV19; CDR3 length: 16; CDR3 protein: CASSHSRTARVNEQFF
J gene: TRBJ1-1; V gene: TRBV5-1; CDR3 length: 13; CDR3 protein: CASSSDRLAQAFF
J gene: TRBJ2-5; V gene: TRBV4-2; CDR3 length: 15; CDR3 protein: CASSQESSRGETQYF
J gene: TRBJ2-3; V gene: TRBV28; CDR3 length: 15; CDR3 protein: CASSTNRGLRGTQYF
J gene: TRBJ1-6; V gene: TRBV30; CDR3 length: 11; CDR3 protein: CAWRGVPPLHF
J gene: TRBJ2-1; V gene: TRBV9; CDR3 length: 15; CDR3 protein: CASSEAGDRANEQFF
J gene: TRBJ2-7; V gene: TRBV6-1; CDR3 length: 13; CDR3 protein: CASRVAGGLEQYF
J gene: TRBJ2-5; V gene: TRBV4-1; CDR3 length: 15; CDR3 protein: CASSLGQGATETQYF
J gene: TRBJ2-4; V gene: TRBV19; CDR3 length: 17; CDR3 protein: CASHSPEITRAKNIQYF
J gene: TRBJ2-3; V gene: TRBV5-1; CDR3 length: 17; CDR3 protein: CASSFESGGWGTDTQYF
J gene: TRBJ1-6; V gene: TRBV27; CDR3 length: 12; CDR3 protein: CASRGEGRPLHF
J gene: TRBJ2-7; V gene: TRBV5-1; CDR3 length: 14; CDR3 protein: CASGLGRYTYEQYF
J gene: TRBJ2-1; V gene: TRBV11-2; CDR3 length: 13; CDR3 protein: CASSLDRSNEQFF
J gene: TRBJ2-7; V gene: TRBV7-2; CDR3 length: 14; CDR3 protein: CASSPGWGPYEQYF
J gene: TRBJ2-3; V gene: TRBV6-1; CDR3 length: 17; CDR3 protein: CASSEVGRGSNTDTQYF
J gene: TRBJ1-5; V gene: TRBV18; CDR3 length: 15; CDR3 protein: CASSLQQVNNQPQHF
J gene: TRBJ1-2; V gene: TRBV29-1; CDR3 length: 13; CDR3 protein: CSVGQVPDYGYTF
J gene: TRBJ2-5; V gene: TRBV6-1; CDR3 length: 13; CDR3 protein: CASGGSGGETQYF
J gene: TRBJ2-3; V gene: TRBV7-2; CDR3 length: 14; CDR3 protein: CASSPRAGADTQYF
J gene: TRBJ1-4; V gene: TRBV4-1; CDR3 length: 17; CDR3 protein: CASSQDWGGRPGEKLFF
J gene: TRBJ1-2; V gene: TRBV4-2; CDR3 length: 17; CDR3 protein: CASSQPRPDSLNYGYTF
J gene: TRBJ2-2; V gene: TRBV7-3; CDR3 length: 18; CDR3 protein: CASSLNSASGVNTGELFF